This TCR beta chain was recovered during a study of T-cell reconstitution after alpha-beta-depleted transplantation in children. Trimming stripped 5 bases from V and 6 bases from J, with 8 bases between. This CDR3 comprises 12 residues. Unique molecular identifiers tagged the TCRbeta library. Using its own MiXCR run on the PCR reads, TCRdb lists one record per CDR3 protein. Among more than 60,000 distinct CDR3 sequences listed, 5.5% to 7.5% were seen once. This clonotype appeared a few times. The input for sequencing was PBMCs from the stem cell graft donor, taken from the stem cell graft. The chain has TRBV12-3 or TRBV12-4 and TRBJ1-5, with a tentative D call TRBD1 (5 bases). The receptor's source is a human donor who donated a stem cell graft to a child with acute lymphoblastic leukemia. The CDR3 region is CASSRGTQPQHF. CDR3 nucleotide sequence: TGTGCCAGCAGTCGGGGGACTCAGCCCCAGCATTTT.